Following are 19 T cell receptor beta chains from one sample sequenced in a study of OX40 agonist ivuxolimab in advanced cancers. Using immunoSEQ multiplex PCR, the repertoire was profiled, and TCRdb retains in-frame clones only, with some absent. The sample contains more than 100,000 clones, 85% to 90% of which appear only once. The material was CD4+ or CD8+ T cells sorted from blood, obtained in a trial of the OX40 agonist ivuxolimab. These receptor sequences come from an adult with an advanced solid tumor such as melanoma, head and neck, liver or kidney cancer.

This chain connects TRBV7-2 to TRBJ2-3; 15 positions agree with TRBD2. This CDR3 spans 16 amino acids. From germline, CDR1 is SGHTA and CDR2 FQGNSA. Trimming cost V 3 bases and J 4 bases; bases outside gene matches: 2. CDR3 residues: CASSFRTSGGADTQYF. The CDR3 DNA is TGTGCCAGCAGCTTCCGGACTAGCGGGGGGGCAGATACGCAGTATTTT.

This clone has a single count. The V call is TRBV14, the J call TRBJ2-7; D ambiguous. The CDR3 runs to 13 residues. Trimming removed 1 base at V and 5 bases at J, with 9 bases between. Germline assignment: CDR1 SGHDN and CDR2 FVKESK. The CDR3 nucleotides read TGTGCCAGCAGCCAAGGACGGTGGAACGAGCAGTACTTC. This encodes CASSQGRWNEQYF.

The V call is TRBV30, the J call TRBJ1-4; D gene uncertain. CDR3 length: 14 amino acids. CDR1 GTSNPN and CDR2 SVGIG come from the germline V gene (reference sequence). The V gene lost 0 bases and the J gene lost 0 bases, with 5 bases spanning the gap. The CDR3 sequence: CAWSVTATNEKLFF. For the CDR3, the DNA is TGTGCCTGGAGTGTGACCGCAACTAATGAAAAACTGTTTTTT.

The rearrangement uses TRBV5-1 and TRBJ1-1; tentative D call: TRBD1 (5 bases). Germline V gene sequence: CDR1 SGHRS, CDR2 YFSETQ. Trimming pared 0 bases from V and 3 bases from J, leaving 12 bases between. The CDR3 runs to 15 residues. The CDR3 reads CASSLEPGPDTEAFF. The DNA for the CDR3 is TGCGCCAGCAGCTTGGAGCCGGGACCCGACACTGAAGCTTTCTTT.

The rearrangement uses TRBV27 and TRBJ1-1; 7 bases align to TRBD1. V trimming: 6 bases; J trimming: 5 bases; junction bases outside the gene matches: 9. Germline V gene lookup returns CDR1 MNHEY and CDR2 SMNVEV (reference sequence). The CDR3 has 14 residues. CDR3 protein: CASRMRGQGTEAFF. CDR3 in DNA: TGTGCCAGCAGAATGAGGGGGCAGGGGACTGAAGCTTTCTTT.

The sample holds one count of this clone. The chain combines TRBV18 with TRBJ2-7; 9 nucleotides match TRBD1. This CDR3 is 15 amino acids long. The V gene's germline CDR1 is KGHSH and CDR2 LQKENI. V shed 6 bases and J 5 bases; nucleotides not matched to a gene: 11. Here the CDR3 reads CASSFSGQGSDEQYF. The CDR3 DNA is TGTGCCAGCTCTTTTTCGGGACAGGGTAGCGACGAGCAGTACTTC. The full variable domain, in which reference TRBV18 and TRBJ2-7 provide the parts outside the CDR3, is NAGVMQNPRHLVRRRGQEARLRCSPMKGHSHVYWYRQLPEEGLKFMVYLQKENIIDESGMPKERFSAEFPKEGPSILRIQQVVRGDSAAYFCASSFSGQGSDEQYFGPGTRLTVT.

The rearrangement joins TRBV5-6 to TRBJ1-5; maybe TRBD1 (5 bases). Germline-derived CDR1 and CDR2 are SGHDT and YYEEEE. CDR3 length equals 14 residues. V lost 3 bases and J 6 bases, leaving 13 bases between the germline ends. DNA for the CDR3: TGTGCCAGCAGCTCCGGACTGGGGGGTCAGCCCCAGCATTTT. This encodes CASSSGLGGQPQHF.

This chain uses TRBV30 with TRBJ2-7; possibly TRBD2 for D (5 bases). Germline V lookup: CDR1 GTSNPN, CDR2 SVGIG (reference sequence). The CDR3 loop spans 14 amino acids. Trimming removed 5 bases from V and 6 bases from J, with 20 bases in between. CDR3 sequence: CAWAHEGSFAEQYF. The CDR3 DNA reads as TGTGCCTGGGCACACGAGGGTTCTTTTGCCGAGCAGTACTTC.

The CDR3: CASIQTGQYF. CDR3 nucleotide sequence: TGCGCCAGCATACAGACAGGCCAGTACTTC. The gene calls are TRBV23-1 and TRBJ2-7, with D possibly being TRBD1 (6 bases). TRBV23-1 is an ORF for which the function is uncertain. The CDR3 consists of 10 residues. The V end was cut by 7 bases, the J end by 10 bases, with 11 bases between.

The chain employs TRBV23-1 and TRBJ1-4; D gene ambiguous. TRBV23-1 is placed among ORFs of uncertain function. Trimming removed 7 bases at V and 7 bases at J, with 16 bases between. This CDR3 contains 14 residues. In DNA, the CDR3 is TGCGCCAGCATTCAGAGGAGGGAGGGTGAAAAACTGTTTTTT. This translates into CASIQRREGEKLFF.

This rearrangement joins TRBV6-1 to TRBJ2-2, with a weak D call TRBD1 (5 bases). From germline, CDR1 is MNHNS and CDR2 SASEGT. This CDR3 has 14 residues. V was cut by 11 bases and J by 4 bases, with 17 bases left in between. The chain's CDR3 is CALELRGATGELFF. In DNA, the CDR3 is TGTGCCCTTGAATTAAGGGGTGCCACCGGGGAGCTGTTTTTT.

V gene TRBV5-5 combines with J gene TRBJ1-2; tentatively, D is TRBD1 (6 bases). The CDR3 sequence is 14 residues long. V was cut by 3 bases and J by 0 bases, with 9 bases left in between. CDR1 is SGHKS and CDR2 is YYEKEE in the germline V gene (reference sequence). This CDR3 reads CASSSGHANYGYTF. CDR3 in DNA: TGTGCCAGCAGCTCGGGACATGCTAACTATGGCTACACCTTC.

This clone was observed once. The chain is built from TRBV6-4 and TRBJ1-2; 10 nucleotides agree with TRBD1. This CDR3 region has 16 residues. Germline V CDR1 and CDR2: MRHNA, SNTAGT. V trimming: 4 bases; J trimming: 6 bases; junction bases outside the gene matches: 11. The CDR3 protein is CASSVGFGQGVDGYTF. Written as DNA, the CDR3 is TGTGCCAGCAGTGTCGGTTTTGGACAGGGGGTCGATGGCTACACCTTC.

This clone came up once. The CDR3 loop reads CASSVTADGWTQYF. For the CDR3, the DNA is TGTGCCAGCAGCGTTACGGCAGACGGGTGGACCCAGTACTTC. This rearrangement joins TRBV9 to TRBJ2-5, with D uncertain. The CDR3 loop spans 14 amino acids. Germline assignment: CDR1 SGDLS and CDR2 YYNGEE. V was trimmed by 2 bases and J by 7 bases, leaving 15 bases between them.

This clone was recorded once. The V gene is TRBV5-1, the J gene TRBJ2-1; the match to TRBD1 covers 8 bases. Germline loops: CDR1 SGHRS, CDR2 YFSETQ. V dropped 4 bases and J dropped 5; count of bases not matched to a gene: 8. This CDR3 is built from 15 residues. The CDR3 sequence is CASSPGQGSNNEQFF. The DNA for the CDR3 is TGCGCCAGCAGCCCTGGACAGGGCTCGAACAATGAGCAGTTCTTC.

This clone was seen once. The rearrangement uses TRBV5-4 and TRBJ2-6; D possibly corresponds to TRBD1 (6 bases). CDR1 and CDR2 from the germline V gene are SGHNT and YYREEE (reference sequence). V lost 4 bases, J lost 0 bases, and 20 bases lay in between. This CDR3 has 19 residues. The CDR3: CASSEITGWSDSGANVLTF. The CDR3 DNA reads TGTGCCAGCAGCGAGATTACAGGGTGGTCTGACTCTGGGGCCAACGTCCTGACTTTC. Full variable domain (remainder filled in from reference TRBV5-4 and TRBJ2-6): ETGVTQSPTHLIKTRGQQVTLRCSSQSGHNTVSWYQQALGQGPQFIFQYYREEENGRGNFPPRFSGLQFPNYSSELNVNALELDDSALYLCASSEITGWSDSGANVLTFGAGSRLTVL.

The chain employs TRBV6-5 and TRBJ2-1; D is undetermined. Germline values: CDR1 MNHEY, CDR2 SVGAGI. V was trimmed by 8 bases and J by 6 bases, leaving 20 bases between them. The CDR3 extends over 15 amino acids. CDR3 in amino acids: CASSNGLVGPNEQFF. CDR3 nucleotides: TGTGCCAGCTCAAACGGTCTAGTGGGCCCCAATGAGCAGTTCTTC.

As DNA, the CDR3 is TGTGCCAGCAGCTTAAGGGGGGGTCTATCGAGTGAGCAGTTCTTC. Its protein product is CASSLRGGLSSEQFF. The chain couples TRBV5-6 to TRBJ2-1, with D perhaps matching TRBD2 (7 bases). The CDR3 contains 15 residues. V shed 2 bases and J shed 9 bases, with 18 bases lying between them. Per germline, CDR1 SGHDT and CDR2 YYEEEE.

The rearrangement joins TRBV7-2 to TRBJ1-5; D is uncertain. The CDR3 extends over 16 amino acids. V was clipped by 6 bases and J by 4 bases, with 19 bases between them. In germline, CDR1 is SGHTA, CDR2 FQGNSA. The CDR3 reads CASSSRVGGLNQPQHF. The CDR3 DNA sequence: TGTGCCAGCAGTTCCCGTGTTGGTGGTTTGAATCAGCCCCAGCATTTT.